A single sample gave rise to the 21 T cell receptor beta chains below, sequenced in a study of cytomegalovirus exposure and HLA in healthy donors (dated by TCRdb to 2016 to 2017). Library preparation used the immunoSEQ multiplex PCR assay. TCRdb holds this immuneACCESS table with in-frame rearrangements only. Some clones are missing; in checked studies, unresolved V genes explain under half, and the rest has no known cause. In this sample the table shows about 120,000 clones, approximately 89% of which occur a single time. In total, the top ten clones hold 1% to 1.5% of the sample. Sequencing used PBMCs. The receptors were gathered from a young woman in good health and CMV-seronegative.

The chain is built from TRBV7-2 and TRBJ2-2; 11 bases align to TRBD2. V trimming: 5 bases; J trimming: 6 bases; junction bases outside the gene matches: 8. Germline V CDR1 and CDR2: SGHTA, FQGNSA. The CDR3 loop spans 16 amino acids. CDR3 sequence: CASSRQLAGDPGELFF. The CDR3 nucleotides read TGTGCCAGCAGCCGACAACTAGCGGGGGATCCCGGGGAGCTGTTTTTT.

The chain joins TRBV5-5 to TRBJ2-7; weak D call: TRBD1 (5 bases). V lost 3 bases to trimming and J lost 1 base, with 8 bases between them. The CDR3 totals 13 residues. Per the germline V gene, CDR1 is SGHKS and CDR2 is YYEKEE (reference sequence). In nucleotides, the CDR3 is TGTGCCAGCAGCTGGCAGGGATCCTACGAGCAGTACTTC. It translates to CASSWQGSYEQYF.

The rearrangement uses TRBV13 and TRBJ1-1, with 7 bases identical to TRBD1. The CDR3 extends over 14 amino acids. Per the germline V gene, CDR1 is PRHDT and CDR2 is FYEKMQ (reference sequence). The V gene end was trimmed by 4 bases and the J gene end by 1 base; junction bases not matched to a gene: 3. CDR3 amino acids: CASSYNRGNTEAFF. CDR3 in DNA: TGTGCCAGCAGCTACAACAGGGGGAACACTGAAGCTTTCTTT.

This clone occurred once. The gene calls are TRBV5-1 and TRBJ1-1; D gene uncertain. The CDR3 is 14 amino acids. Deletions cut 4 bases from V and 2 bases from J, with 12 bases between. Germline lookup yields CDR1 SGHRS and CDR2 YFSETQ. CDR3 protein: CASSTDAGNTEAFF. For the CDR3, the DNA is TGCGCCAGCAGCACGGATGCGGGAAACACTGAAGCTTTCTTT.

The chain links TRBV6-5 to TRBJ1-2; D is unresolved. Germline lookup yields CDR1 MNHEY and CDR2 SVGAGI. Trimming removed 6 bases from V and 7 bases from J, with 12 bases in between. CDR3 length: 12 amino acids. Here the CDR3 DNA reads TGTGCCAGCAGACGCCGGGATCCTGGCTACACCTTC. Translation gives CASRRRDPGYTF.

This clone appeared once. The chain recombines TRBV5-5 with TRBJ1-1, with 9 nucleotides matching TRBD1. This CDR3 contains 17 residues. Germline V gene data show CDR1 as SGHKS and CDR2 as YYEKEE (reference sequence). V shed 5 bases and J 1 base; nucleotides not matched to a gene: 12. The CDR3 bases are TGTGCCAGCAGTCTCGTGCTACAGGGGGCCAGGAACACTGAAGCTTTCTTT. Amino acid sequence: CASSLVLQGARNTEAFF.

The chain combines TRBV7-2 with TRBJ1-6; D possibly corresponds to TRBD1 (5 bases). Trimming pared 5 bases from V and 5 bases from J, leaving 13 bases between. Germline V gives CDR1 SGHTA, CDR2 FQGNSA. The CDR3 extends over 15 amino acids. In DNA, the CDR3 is TGTGCCAGCAGCGCACAGGCGGTCGATAATTCACCCCTCCACTTT. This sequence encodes CASSAQAVDNSPLHF.

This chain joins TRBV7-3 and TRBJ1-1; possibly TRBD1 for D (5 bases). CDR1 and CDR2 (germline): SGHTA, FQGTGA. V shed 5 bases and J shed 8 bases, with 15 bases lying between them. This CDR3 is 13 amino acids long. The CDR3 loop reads CASSPSPGSEAFF. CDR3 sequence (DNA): TGTGCCAGCAGCCCAAGCCCAGGGTCCGAAGCTTTCTTT.

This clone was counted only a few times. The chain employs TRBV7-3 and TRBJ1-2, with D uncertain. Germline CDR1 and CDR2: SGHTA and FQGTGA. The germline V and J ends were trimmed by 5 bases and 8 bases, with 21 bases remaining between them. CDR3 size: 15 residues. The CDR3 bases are TGTGCCAGCAGCCCTTCCCACGCGGGCCTCGGAGGCTACACCTTC. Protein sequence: CASSPSHAGLGGYTF.

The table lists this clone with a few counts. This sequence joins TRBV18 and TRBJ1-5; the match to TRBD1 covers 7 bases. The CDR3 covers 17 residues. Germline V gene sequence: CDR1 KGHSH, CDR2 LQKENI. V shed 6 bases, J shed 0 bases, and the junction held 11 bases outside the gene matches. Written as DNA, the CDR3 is TGTGCCAGCTCCCTGGAGGCAGGGGGGACTAGCAATCAGCCCCAGCATTTT. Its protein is CASSLEAGGTSNQPQHF.

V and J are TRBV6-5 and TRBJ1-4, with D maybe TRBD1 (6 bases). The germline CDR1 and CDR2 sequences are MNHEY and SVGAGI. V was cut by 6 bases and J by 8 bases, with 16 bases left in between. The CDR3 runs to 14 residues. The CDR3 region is CASRLQGEGEKLFF. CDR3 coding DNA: TGTGCCAGCAGACTACAGGGTGAGGGGGAAAAACTGTTTTTT.

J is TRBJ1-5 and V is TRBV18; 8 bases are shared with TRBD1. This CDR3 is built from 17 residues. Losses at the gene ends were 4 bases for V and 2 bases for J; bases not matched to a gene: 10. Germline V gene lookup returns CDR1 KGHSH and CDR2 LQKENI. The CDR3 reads CASSLYGQGGGNQPQHF. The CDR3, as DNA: TGTGCCAGCTCACTCTATGGACAGGGAGGGGGCAATCAGCCCCAGCATTTT. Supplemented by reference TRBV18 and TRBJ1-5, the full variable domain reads NAGVMQNPRHLVRRRGQEARLRCSPMKGHSHVYWYRQLPEEGLKFMVYLQKENIIDESGMPKERFSAEFPKEGPSILRIQQVVRGDSAAYFCASSLYGQGGGNQPQHFGDGTRLSIL.

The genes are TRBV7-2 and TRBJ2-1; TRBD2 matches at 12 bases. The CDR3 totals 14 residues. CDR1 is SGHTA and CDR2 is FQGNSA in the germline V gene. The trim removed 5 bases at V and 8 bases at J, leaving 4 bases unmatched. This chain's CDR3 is CASSAGLAGYEQFF. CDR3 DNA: TGTGCCAGCAGCGCAGGACTAGCGGGGTATGAGCAGTTCTTC.

The CDR3 coding sequence is TGTGCCAGCAGTCGGGGAGGGCAGGGCCTTGGGGGCTACACCTTC. Translated, it gives CASSRGGQGLGGYTF. The rearrangement joins TRBV6-5 to TRBJ1-2; tentative D call: TRBD1 (5 bases). Germline assignment: CDR1 MNHEY and CDR2 SVGAGI. The CDR3 has 15 residues. V was pared by 5 bases and J by 8 bases, with 21 bases between.

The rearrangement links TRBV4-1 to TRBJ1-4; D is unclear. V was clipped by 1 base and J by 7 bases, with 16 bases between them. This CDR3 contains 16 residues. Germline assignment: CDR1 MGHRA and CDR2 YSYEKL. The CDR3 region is CASSQGPGGFFEKLFF. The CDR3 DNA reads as TGCGCCAGCAGCCAAGGGCCCGGAGGATTTTTTGAAAAACTGTTTTTT.

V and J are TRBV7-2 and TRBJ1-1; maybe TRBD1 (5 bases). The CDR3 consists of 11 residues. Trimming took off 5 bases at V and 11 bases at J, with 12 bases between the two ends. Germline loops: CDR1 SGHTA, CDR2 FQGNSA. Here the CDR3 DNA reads TGTGCCAGCAGCCCAGGGCGGCGGGCTTTCTTT. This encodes CASSPGRRAFF.

The CDR3 region is CASQGRTNTGELFF. CDR3 coding DNA: TGTGCCAGTCAGGGGCGTACGAACACCGGGGAGCTGTTTTTT. The chain uses TRBV9 and TRBJ2-2, with D tentatively TRBD1 (6 bases). Germline V gene sequence: CDR1 SGDLS, CDR2 YYNGEE. Trimming stripped 8 bases from V and 0 bases from J, with 11 bases between. This CDR3 spans 14 amino acids. Based on the CDR3 plus reference TRBV9 and TRBJ2-2, the full variable domain is DSGVTQTPKHLITATGQRVTLRCSPRSGDLSVYWYQQSLDQGLQFLIQYYNGEERAKGNILERFSAQQFPDLHSELNLSSLELGDSALYFCASQGRTNTGELFFGEGSRLTVL.

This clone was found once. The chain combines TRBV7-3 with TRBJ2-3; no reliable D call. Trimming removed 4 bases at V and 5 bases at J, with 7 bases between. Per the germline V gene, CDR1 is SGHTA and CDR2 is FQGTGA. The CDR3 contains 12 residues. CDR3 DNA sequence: TGTGCCAGCAGCTCGTACGGAGATACGCAGTATTTT. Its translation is CASSSYGDTQYF. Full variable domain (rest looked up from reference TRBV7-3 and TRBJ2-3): GAGVSQTPSNKVTEKGKYVELRCDPISGHTALYWYRQSLGQGPEFLIYFQGTGAADDSGLPNDRFFAVRPEGSVSTLKIQRTERGDSAVYLCASSSYGDTQYFGPGTRLTVL.

This chain's CDR3 is CASSLEWNGNTIYF. The CDR3, as DNA: TGTGCCAGCAGCTTAGAGTGGAACGGGAACACCATATATTTT. The chain couples TRBV7-8 to TRBJ1-3, with D unresolved. The CDR3 spans 14 residues. Trimming shortened V by 1 base and J by 7 bases, and 11 bases separated the two germline ends. Germline V lookup: CDR1 SGHVS, CDR2 FQNEAQ.

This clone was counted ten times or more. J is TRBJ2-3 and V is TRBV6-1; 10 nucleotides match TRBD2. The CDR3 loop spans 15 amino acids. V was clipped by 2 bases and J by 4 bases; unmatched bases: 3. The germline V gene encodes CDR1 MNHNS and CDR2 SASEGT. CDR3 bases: TGTGCCAGCAGTGAATTTAGCGGGGGGCCAGATACGCAGTATTTT. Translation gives CASSEFSGGPDTQYF.

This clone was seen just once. The CDR3 reads CASSPRTVGQSEKLFF. CDR3 sequence (DNA): TGTGCCAGCTCACCACGAACAGTGGGGCAGAGTGAAAAACTGTTTTTT. The rearrangement uses TRBV18 and TRBJ1-4; D might be TRBD1 (5 bases). The CDR3 is 16 amino acids. Germline assignment: CDR1 KGHSH and CDR2 LQKENI. Trimming took 1 base from V and 7 from J, leaving 16 bases between them.